A single sample is the source of the 5 T cell receptor beta chains below, sequenced in a study of CD8 T cells in Susac syndrome. RNA totalling about 0.45 to 1 ug underwent reverse transcription with random hexamers. TCRdb re-called the immunoSEQ multiplex PCR reads with MiXCR, one entry per CDR3 protein. The table includes 200,000 or so distinct CDR3 sequences, about 95% detected once. The specimen was CD8+ T cells from PBMCs. These TCRs come from a human donor with Susac syndrome.

This chain's CDR3 is CASSGSAGELFF. In nucleotides, the CDR3 is TGTGCCAGCAGCGGTAGCGCCGGGGAGCTGTTTTTT. V gene TRBV9 combines with J gene TRBJ2-2, with a weak D call TRBD2 (5 bases). With 3 bases removed from V and 6 bases from J, the gap between germline ends came to 6 bases. The CDR3 has 12 residues. Germline lookup yields CDR1 SGDLS and CDR2 YYNGEE.

The chain employs TRBV20-1 and TRBJ2-7; weak D call: TRBD1 (6 bases). The CDR3 is 15 amino acids. The germline gives CDR1 DFQATT, CDR2 SNEGSKA (reference sequence). The V and J ends lost 4 bases and 5 bases respectively, with 21 bases between them. CDR3 DNA: TGCAGTGCTACTACAAACTACAGGGCCCCTAACGAGCAGTACTTC. Amino acid sequence: CSATTNYRAPNEQYF.

The chain couples TRBV15 to TRBJ2-3; D might be TRBD1 (6 bases). Trimming cost V 0 bases and J 0 bases, with 16 bases left between them. Germline assignment: CDR1 LNHNV and CDR2 YYDKDF (reference sequence). This CDR3 has 18 amino acids. CDR3 loop: CATSRDFGTPSSTDTQYF. CDR3 coding DNA: TGTGCCACCAGCAGAGATTTTGGGACACCCAGTAGCACAGATACGCAGTATTTT. Combining the CDR3 with reference TRBV15 and TRBJ2-3 gives the whole variable domain DAMVIQNPRYQVTQFGKPVTLSCSQTLNHNVMYWYQQKSSQAPKLLFHYYDKDFNNEADTPDNFQSRRPNTSFCFLDIRSPGLGDTAMYLCATSRDFGTPSSTDTQYFGPGTRLTVL.

The V gene is TRBV7-8, the J gene TRBJ2-6, with D possibly TRBD1 on 6 matching bases. The CDR3 is 14 residues long. Germline values: CDR1 SGHVS, CDR2 FQNEAQ. The V end lost 7 bases, the J end lost 2 bases, and 9 bases lay between the germline ends. The CDR3 coding sequence is TGTGCCAGCAACCAGGGGCCTGGGGCCAACGTCCTGACTTTC. Translation gives CASNQGPGANVLTF.

The V call is TRBV28, the J call TRBJ2-1; 9 nucleotides line up with TRBD1. Per the germline V gene, CDR1 is MDHEN and CDR2 is SYDVKM. Trimming took 7 bases from V and 1 from J; bases not matched to a gene: 5. The CDR3 is made up of 15 amino acids. In DNA form, the CDR3 reads TGTGCCAGCAAAAACAGGGGGCTTTCCTACAATGAGCAGTTCTTC. It translates to CASKNRGLSYNEQFF.